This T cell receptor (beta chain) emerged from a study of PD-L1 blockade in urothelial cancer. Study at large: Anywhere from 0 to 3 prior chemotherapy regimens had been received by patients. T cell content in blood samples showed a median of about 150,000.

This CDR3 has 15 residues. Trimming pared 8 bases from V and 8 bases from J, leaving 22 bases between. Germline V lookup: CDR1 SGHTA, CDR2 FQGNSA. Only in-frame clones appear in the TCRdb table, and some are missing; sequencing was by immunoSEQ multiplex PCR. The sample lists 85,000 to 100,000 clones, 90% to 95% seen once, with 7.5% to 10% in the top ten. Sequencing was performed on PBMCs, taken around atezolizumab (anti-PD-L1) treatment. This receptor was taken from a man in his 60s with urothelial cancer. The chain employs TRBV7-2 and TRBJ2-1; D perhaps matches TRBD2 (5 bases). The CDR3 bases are TGTGCCAGCGCCAGTGGTTCGCTAGCAAGCGATGAGCAGTTCTTC. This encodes CASASGSLASDEQFF.